The 5 T cell receptor beta chains below all came from one sample that was sequenced in a study of cytomegalovirus exposure and HLA in healthy donors (dated by TCRdb to about 2017). Libraries were built with the immunoSEQ multiplex PCR assay. The multiplex PCR relied on a mix of 60 forward primers for TCR Vbeta segments and 13 reverse primers for TCR Jbeta segments. The table comes from immuneACCESS by way of TCRdb, which keeps in-frame sequences with V and J called. Part of the clones is missing from these tables; in studies checked, under half for an unresolved V gene and the rest for unknown reasons. Counted in this sample were about 190,000 clones; 75% to 90% of them appeared once. The ten largest clones represent more than 1% of the sample. Sequencing was done on a sample of PBMCs. The receptors originated from a boy aged 2-15 years in good health and CMV-seronegative.

The chain has TRBV5-1 and TRBJ1-1; perhaps TRBD1 as D (6 bases). This CDR3 has 14 amino acids. Germline loops: CDR1 SGHRS, CDR2 YFSETQ. The ends were cut back, 2 bases at V and 1 base at J, with 9 bases in the middle. This CDR3 reads CASSLVGANTEAFF. As DNA, the CDR3 is TGCGCCAGCAGCTTAGTGGGGGCGAACACTGAAGCTTTCTTT.

The chain has TRBV2 and TRBJ2-5; D is perhaps TRBD2 (6 bases). V gave up 4 bases and J gave up 4 bases, with 10 bases separating them. Looked up from germline, CDR1 is SNHLY and CDR2 is FYNNEI. The CDR3 totals 13 residues. The CDR3 DNA sequence: TGTGCCAGCAGTGGACTAGATACAGAGACCCAGTACTTC. Amino acid sequence: CASSGLDTETQYF.

This clone has a single count. The chain links TRBV7-6 to TRBJ2-7, with 8 bases identical to TRBD2. This CDR3 has 14 residues. J lost 2 bases, V lost 4 bases, and 4 bases had no gene match. Germline V CDR1 and CDR2: SGHVS, FNYEAQ. CDR3 sequence reads: CASSSPGLAYEQYF. Here the CDR3 DNA reads TGTGCCAGCAGCTCGCCGGGACTAGCCTACGAGCAGTACTTC. Looking up the rest from reference TRBV7-6 and TRBJ2-7 gives the full variable domain: GAGVSQSPRYKVTKRGQDVALRCDPISGHVSLYWYRQALGQGPEFLTYFNYEAQQDKSGLPNDRFSAERPEGSISTLTIQRTEQRDSAMYRCASSSPGLAYEQYFGPGTRLTVT.

This chain links TRBV30 with TRBJ1-3; D gene ambiguous. The CDR3 runs 13 residues. Trimming left V 2 bases short and J 2 bases short, with 7 bases between. Germline V gene lookup returns CDR1 GTSNPN and CDR2 SVGIG (reference sequence). In DNA form, the CDR3 reads TGTGCCTGGAGTCGGGGAACTGGAAACACCATATATTTT. Encoded protein: CAWSRGTGNTIYF. Full variable domain (rest looked up from reference TRBV30 and TRBJ1-3): SQTIHQWPATLVQPVGSPLSLECTVEGTSNPNLYWYRQAAGRGLQLLFYSVGIGQISSEVPQNLSASRPQDRQFILSSKKLLLSDSGFYLCAWSRGTGNTIYFGEGSWLTVV.

V gene TRBV29-1 combines with J gene TRBJ1-1; D may be TRBD1 (5 bases). There are 13 residues in the CDR3. V lost 5 bases to trimming and J lost 4 bases, with 14 bases between them. Germline values: CDR1 SQVTM, CDR2 ANQGSEA. The CDR3 nucleotides read TGCAGCGTTCGAGGGACTCTTGGCACTGAAGCTTTCTTT. This sequence encodes CSVRGTLGTEAFF.